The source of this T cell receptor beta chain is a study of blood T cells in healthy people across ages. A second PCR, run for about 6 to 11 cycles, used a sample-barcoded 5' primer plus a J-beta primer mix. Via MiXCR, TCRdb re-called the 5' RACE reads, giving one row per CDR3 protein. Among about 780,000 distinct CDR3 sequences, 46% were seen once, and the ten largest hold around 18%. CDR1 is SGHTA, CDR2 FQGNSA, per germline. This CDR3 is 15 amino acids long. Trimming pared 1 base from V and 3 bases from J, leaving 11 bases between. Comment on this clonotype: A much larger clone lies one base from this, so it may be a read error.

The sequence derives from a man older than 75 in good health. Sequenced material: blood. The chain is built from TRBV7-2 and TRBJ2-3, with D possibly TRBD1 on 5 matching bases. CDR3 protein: CASSLDGARTDTQYF. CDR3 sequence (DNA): TGTGCCAGCAGCTTAGATGGGGCTAGGACAGATACGCAGTATTTT.